The clone carrying this TCR beta chain was seen a few times. TCRdb's table, derived via immunoSEQ multiplex PCR, lists solely in-frame clones and lacks some. The sample contains 150,000 to 180,000 clones, 60% to 85% of which appear only once. The CDR3 is made up of 14 amino acids. Germline V gives CDR1 MNHEY, CDR2 SVGAGI. V was pared by 0 bases and J by 3 bases, with 8 bases between. The source of the sample is a study of blood T cell repertoires in COVID-19. Study-level background: Sites across the United States, Italy and Spain contributed samples from acute and convalescent COVID-19.

The rearrangement uses TRBV6-5 and TRBJ1-2; D is uncertain. Input material: peripheral blood. The source of this sequence is an elderly man with acute or convalescent COVID-19. This chain's CDR3 is CASSYSETYYGYTF. The CDR3 nucleotides read TGTGCCAGCAGTTACTCTGAGACTTACTATGGCTACACCTTC.